The rows below give T cell receptor beta chains drawn from one sample of a study of identifying expanded T cells in peripheral blood. Assay: immunoSEQ multiplex PCR; the TCRdb copy retains only in-frame clones and omits some. The sample includes under 100,000 clones, 70% to 90% of them seen just once. Sequences were obtained from blood. Source of these receptors: a person between 18 and 70 years old in good health. CDR3s include the opening cysteine and the closing phenylalanine or tryptophan. D genes are given only for firm matches. Only some rows state a clone size, as once, few, many or a class for expanded clones.

v_call	j_call	d_call	clone_size	cdr3_nt	cdr3_aa
TRBV9	TRBJ1-2	.	.	TGTGCCAGCAGCGTAGCTACGGGGGGCGGCTACACCTTC	CASSVATGGGYTF
TRBV30	TRBJ1-1	.	once	TGTGCCTGGAGAACGAGGGGGGCGCGAGGCCGGCGAGCTTTCTTT	CAWRTRGARGRRAFF
TRBV5-6	TRBJ1-6	.	.	TGTGCCAGCAGCCAGATGGGCTATAATTCACCCCTCCACTTT	CASSQMGYNSPLHF
TRBV7-9	TRBJ1-4	.	.	TGTGCCAGCAGCTCCTACCCGAGGACGGCCTCGAGGGGTGAAAAACTGTTTTTT	CASSSYPRTASRGEKLFF
TRBV6-1	TRBJ1-2	.	.	TGTGCCAGCAGTGAAAGGAGCTATGGCTACACCTTC	CASSERSYGYTF
TRBV27	TRBJ1-4	.	.	TGTGCCAGCAGCTTAATGGGGTGGGCTTTCAGGTTAACTAATGAAAAACTGTTTTTT	CASSLMGWAFRLTNEKLFF
TRBV19	TRBJ1-2	TRBD1	.	TGTGCCAGTAGTGACGGTTTGGGACAGGGGAACTATGGCTACACCTTC	CASSDGLGQGNYGYTF
TRBV25-1	TRBJ1-2	.	.	TGTGCCAGCAGCCGAGCGGGCTATGGCTACACCTTC	CASSRAGYGYTF
TRBV5-8	TRBJ1-1	TRBD1	.	TGTGCCAGCAGCTGGACAGGACCCCACACTGAAGCTTTCTTT	CASSWTGPHTEAFF
TRBV28	TRBJ1-2	.	.	TGTGCCAGCAGTTCAGGGACGGTCGCCTATGGCTACACCTTC	CASSSGTVAYGYTF
TRBV6-1	TRBJ1-1	.	.	TGTGCCAGCAGTGACGAATCGATGGGGAGTATGAACACTGAAGCTTTCTTT	CASSDESMGSMNTEAFF
TRBV7-9	TRBJ2-1	TRBD2	.	TGCGCCAGCAGCCCTTGGGCAGGGAGGGCCGAGCAGTTCTTC	CASSPWAGRAEQFF
TRBV5-8	TRBJ2-7	.	.	TGTGCCAGCCACTATGGGACACGGAGCTCCTACGAGCAGTACTTC	CASHYGTRSSYEQYF
TRBV4-1	TRBJ2-7	.	.	TGCGCCAGCAGCCAAGGGCCATCGCCCTACGAGCAGTACTTC	CASSQGPSPYEQYF
TRBV7-9	TRBJ1-1	.	medium-sized	TGTGCCAGCAGCTTAGGCACTGAAGCTTTCTTT	CASSLGTEAFF
TRBV27	TRBJ1-2	.	.	TGTGCCAGCAAACCGGGGGACGGCTACACCTTC	CASKPGDGYTF
TRBV5-8	TRBJ2-5	.	.	TGTGCCAGCAGCTTGGTGCGGGGTTTCGGAGAGACCCAGTACTTC	CASSLVRGFGETQYF
TRBV6-5	TRBJ1-1	.	.	TGTGCCAGCAAAGTCTCCAGGGGGAACACTGAAGCTTTCTTT	CASKVSRGNTEAFF
TRBV18	TRBJ1-4	.	.	TGTGCCAGCTCACCCGACGTAGGTGAAAAACTGTTTTTT	CASSPDVGEKLFF
TRBV14	TRBJ1-4	.	.	TGTGCCAGCAGCCGTACCGGACAGCGCACCGAAAAACTGTTTTTT	CASSRTGQRTEKLFF
TRBV18	TRBJ1-4	.	.	TGTGCCAGCTCACCGGCCGGGGGTAGGGAAAAACTGTTTTTT	CASSPAGGREKLFF
TRBV19	TRBJ1-2	TRBD1	few	TGTGCCAGTACCACGGGACAGCGGGTCGGCTACACCTTC	CASTTGQRVGYTF
TRBV6-1	TRBJ1-6	.	.	TGTGCCAGCAGTGATGGTTCGGGAGTTTCACCCCTCCACTTT	CASSDGSGVSPLHF
TRBV9	TRBJ1-3	.	.	TGTGCCAGCAGCGGTCTCGGCGGAAACACCATATATTTT	CASSGLGGNTIYF
TRBV6-1	TRBJ1-2	TRBD1	.	TGTGCCAGCACCCTTACAGGGGCTATTAACTATGGCTACACCTTC	CASTLTGAINYGYTF
TRBV29-1	TRBJ2-3	.	.	TGCAGCGTTGGGGGGCTGAGGAGAGATACGCAGTATTTT	CSVGGLRRDTQYF
TRBV19	TRBJ2-1	.	.	TGTGCCAGTAGTATTGGGGCCTTACAAAGGAATGAGCAGTTCTTC	CASSIGALQRNEQFF
TRBV2	TRBJ1-2	.	.	TGTGCCAGCAGTGAACTTCCCTTGCAGTATGGCTACACCTTC	CASSELPLQYGYTF
TRBV7-2	TRBJ1-1	.	.	TGTGCCAGCAGCACCGCTCGGGGGTGGACTGAAGCTTTCTTT	CASSTARGWTEAFF
TRBV5-1	TRBJ1-1	TRBD1	.	TGCGCCAGCAGCTTCGGTCAGGGGGGGACGGCTTTCTTT	CASSFGQGGTAFF
TRBV5-1	TRBJ1-4	.	.	TGCGCCAGCAGCCTGGCCCCAGGGTCGTATGAAAAACTGTTTTTT	CASSLAPGSYEKLFF
TRBV9	TRBJ1-1	TRBD1	once	TGTGCCAGCAGCGTAGGACAGGGGGCGGTTTGGAACACTGAAGCTTTCTTT	CASSVGQGAVWNTEAFF
TRBV5-3	TRBJ1-6	.	.	TGTGCCAGAAGCTTGGGAAATTCACCCCTCCACTTT	CARSLGNSPLHF
TRBV10-3	TRBJ2-7	TRBD1	.	TGTGCCATCAGTGAGACCCGGACAGGCGTTGGTTCGCGGGAGCAGTACTTC	CAISETRTGVGSREQYF
TRBV7-2	TRBJ2-7	.	.	TGTGCCAGCAGCTTAGGTGATCTTCCATACTTC	CASSLGDLPYF
TRBV2	TRBJ2-7	TRBD1	.	TGTGCCAGCAGTGAACCGGGACAGGGGTCGTACGAGCAGTACTTC	CASSEPGQGSYEQYF
TRBV6-5	TRBJ1-5	.	few	TGTGCCAGCAGACCCAACTTCAATCAGCCCCAGCATTTT	CASRPNFNQPQHF
TRBV4-1	TRBJ2-7	.	.	TGCGCCAGCAGCCAATACATGGGCGTTCGGGAAGCAAGCTACGAGCAGTACTTC	CASSQYMGVREASYEQYF
TRBV15	TRBJ1-2	.	.	TGTGCCACCAGCAGAGGGGGGACGACAGATGGCTACACCTTC	CATSRGGTTDGYTF
TRBV6-4	TRBJ2-2	.	.	TGTGCCAGCAGTGACTCACAAACGAACACCGGGGAGCTGTTTTTT	CASSDSQTNTGELFF
TRBV5-1	TRBJ1-1	.	.	TGCGCCAGCAGCTTGCAGGTAGAGGGGGGCACTGAAGCTTTCTTT	CASSLQVEGGTEAFF
TRBV11-2	TRBJ1-5	.	.	TGTGCCAGCAGCCAACCGAATCAGCCCCAGCATTTT	CASSQPNQPQHF
TRBV6-5	TRBJ2-5	.	.	TGTGCCAGCAGTTACGGCGGTGAAGAGACCCAGTACTTC	CASSYGGEETQYF
TRBV4-1	TRBJ2-5	.	.	TGCGCCAGCAGCCAAGCGGCGACCCTCCGTAGGAGGAGGCAAGAGACCCAGTACTTC	CASSQAATLRRRRQETQYF
TRBV25-1	TRBJ1-2	.	.	TGTGCCAGCAGTGAAAACTATGGCTACACCTTC	CASSENYGYTF
TRBV10-3	TRBJ1-5	.	.	TGTGCCATCAGTGAGTCTGTCCGGTTCAATCAGCCCCAGCATTTT	CAISESVRFNQPQHF
TRBV11-2	TRBJ2-7	.	.	TGTGCCAGCAGCTACTCCTACGAGCAGTACTTC	CASSYSYEQYF
TRBV10-2	TRBJ1-1	.	.	TGCGCCAGCAGTGCGGTAGGCTCGAGAACTGAAGCTTTCTTT	CASSAVGSRTEAFF
TRBV5-8	TRBJ1-5	.	.	TGTGCCAGCAGCCAATTGACAGACCGAGGCCAACAGCCCCAGCATTTT	CASSQLTDRGQQPQHF
TRBV14	TRBJ1-2	.	.	TGTGCCAGCAGCCAAGATCTCACCTCAGCTAACTATGGCTACACCTTC	CASSQDLTSANYGYTF
TRBV6-5	TRBJ1-5	.	.	TGTGCCAGCAGCCCTACTCCGGCGGGCAATCAGCCCCAGCATTTT	CASSPTPAGNQPQHF
TRBV5-1	TRBJ1-2	.	.	TGCGCCAGCAGCTTGGCCGTCGGGGGCGGCATGAATGGCTACACCTTC	CASSLAVGGGMNGYTF
TRBV7-2	TRBJ2-5	.	.	TGTGCCAGCAGCCGTGACCTGACCCCCGTTGTAGGTACCCAGTACTTC	CASSRDLTPVVGTQYF
TRBV5-1	TRBJ1-1	.	.	TGCGCCAGCAGCCAACAGGGTAGAGGCATGAACACTGAAGCTTTCTTT	CASSQQGRGMNTEAFF
TRBV29-1	TRBJ2-3	.	.	TGCAGCATAAGTTCCCAGACTAGTCTTGTTTCAGATACGCAGTATTTT	CSISSQTSLVSDTQYF
TRBV5-1	TRBJ1-1	.	.	TGCGCCAGCACCCTTAATGGGGGTTCTGAAGCTTTCTTT	CASTLNGGSEAFF
TRBV5-1	TRBJ2-2	.	.	TGCGCCAGCAGCCTCCTGCCAGGGGCGAACACCGGGGAGCTGTTTTTT	CASSLLPGANTGELFF
TRBV25-1	TRBJ2-3	.	.	TGTGCCAGCATCTCCGGGTTATTCAGCACAGATACGCAGTATTTT	CASISGLFSTDTQYF
TRBV5-8	TRBJ2-6	.	.	TGTGCCATCAACGATGGGGCCAACGTCCTGACTTTC	CAINDGANVLTF
TRBV15	TRBJ1-2	.	.	TGTGCCACCAGCAGAGATCTGGGGTTGAGCTATGGCTACACCTTC	CATSRDLGLSYGYTF